The 3 T cell receptor beta chains below were found in one sample sequenced in a study of breast tumors, draining lymph nodes, adjacent tissues. Samples came from axillary lymph nodes draining the breast cancer. TCRdb redid the calling of the multiplex PCR reads with MiXCR, one entry per CDR3 protein. This repertoire shows around 250,000 distinct CDR3 sequences, under 40% found once; its top ten account for approximately 4%. The specimen was axillary lymph node tissue. These TCRs come from a female donor with breast cancer. Some clones in this sample may be carry-over from other donors' samples.

V is TRBV19 and J is TRBJ2-6; D is unresolved. This CDR3 contains 15 residues. Germline V gene data show CDR1 as LNHDA and CDR2 as SQIVND (reference sequence). V lost 11 bases and J 0 bases, leaving 14 bases between the germline ends. The CDR3 reads CAASSIGSGANVLTF. The CDR3 nucleotides read TGTGCCGCCAGTAGTATCGGCTCTGGGGCCAACGTCCTGACTTTC.

The chain carries TRBV30 and TRBJ2-1; 7 bases map to TRBD2. The V gene end was trimmed by 5 bases and the J gene end by 6 bases; junction bases not matched to a gene: 13. The CDR3 runs to 15 residues. From germline, CDR1 is GTSNPN and CDR2 SVGIG (reference sequence). CDR3 region: CAWASSGRRVNEQFF. The CDR3 DNA sequence: TGTGCCTGGGCCTCTAGCGGACGAAGAGTCAATGAGCAGTTCTTC.

This clonotype has a count of ten or more. The chain carries TRBV4-1 and TRBJ1-2; D uncertain. This CDR3 is built from 15 residues. Germline CDR1 reads MGHRA; CDR2 reads YSYEKL. V lost 3 bases to trimming and J lost 0 bases, with 11 bases between them. In DNA form, the CDR3 reads TGCGCCAGCAGCCATCCTTCGTGGACTAACTATGGCTACACCTTC. This gives the protein CASSHPSWTNYGYTF.